The 4 T cell receptor beta chains listed next were all sequenced from one sample in a study of blood T cells in healthy people across ages. It was with a sample-barcoded 5' primer and a J-beta primer mix that a second PCR of about 6 to 11 cycles was run. TCRdb analysed the 5' RACE reads with MiXCR anew, one entry per CDR3 protein. This sample has about 900,000 distinct CDR3 sequences, with about 48% found just once. The specimen was blood. These receptor sequences come from a man in his thirties or forties in good health.

This chain connects TRBV7-9 to TRBJ2-5, with D possibly TRBD1 on 5 matching bases. Trimming pared 5 bases from V and 2 bases from J, leaving 9 bases between. The CDR3 has 13 amino acids. CDR1 and CDR2 (germline): SEHNR, FQNEAQ (reference sequence). For the CDR3, the DNA is TGTGCCAGCAGCCCCAGGGCACAAGAGACCCAGTACTTC. It yields the protein CASSPRAQETQYF.

The chain is built from TRBV6-5 and TRBJ2-1; 10 bases are a match to TRBD1. Germline V gene lookup returns CDR1 MNHEY and CDR2 SVGAGI. The CDR3 sequence is 15 residues long. With V trimmed by 2 bases and J by 8 bases, 6 bases remained unmatched. CDR3 sequence reads: CASSYTRTGGDEQFF. The CDR3 region has the DNA TGTGCCAGCAGTTACACAAGGACAGGGGGAGATGAGCAGTTCTTC.

The V and J genes are TRBV6-1 and TRBJ1-1; the D gene is possibly TRBD1 (5 bases). This CDR3 contains 12 residues. V lost 2 bases, J lost 10 bases, and 11 bases lay in between. Germline V CDR1 and CDR2: MNHNS, SASEGT. CDR3 DNA: TGTGCCAGCAGTGAACCTAGGCAGGGAGCTTTCTTT. It codes for CASSEPRQGAFF.

This clonotype was observed a handful of times. The chain has TRBV28 and TRBJ2-5; possibly TRBD2 for D (5 bases). The ends were cut back, 5 bases at V and 0 bases at J, with 16 bases in the middle. Looked up from germline, CDR1 is MDHEN and CDR2 is SYDVKM. The CDR3 is 16 residues long. Written as DNA, the CDR3 is TGTGCCAGCAGTACCCGGTGGAGCGGAAACCAAGAGACCCAGTACTTC. Residues: CASSTRWSGNQETQYF.